The sequence of this T cell receptor beta chain was determined in a study of T-cell memory formation after mild COVID-19. TCRdb itself ran the 5' RACE reads through MiXCR, one entry per CDR3 protein. The data contain some 120,000 distinct CDR3 sequences, 16% of them seen just once; the ten biggest clones take up approximately 14%. This clonotype was seen a few times. V lost 4 bases to trimming and J lost 6 bases, with 13 bases between them. The germline V gene has CDR1 SGHDT and CDR2 YYEEEE. This CDR3 is built from 14 residues. Input material: PBMCs or a T cell subset sorted from them (not recorded which). The gene calls are TRBV5-6 and TRBJ1-4, with TRBD1 as a possible D gene (5 bases). The clonotype originates from an adult woman who had mild COVID-19 (a few samples of this study predate the infection). Cell type and time point are not known. The CDR3 protein is CASSPGTSHEKLFF. In nucleotides, the CDR3 is TGTGCCAGCAGCCCCGGGACGAGCCATGAAAAACTGTTTTTT. Full variable domain (rest looked up from reference TRBV5-6 and TRBJ1-4): DAGVTQSPTHLIKTRGQQVTLRCSPKSGHDTVSWYQQALGQGPQFIFQYYEEEERQRGNFPDRFSGHQFPNYSSELNVNALLLGDSALYLCASSPGTSHEKLFFGSGTQLSVL.